A selection of T cell receptor beta chains follows, all from one sample in a study of cytomegalovirus exposure and HLA in healthy donors. This table comes from immunoSEQ multiplex PCR, and its TCRdb copy is limited to in-frame clones, with some not included. The data contain approximately 110,000 clones, roughly 80% of them seen just once; the ten biggest clones take up around 4%. Sequencing was done on a sample of PBMCs. The receptors stem from a woman in her 40s in good health and CMV-seronegative. The CDR3 runs from the conserved cysteine through the conserved F or W. The D gene is left open where the match is weak. Expanded clones get a size class; other rows say once, few or many, or leave the size out.

D gene | J gene | V gene | clone size | CDR3 DNA | CDR3 protein
TRBD1 | TRBJ2-5 | TRBV29-1 | once | TGCAGCGTTTCGGACAGGGGGGATGTGAGGGAGACCCAGTACTTC | CSVSDRGDVRETQYF
TRBD1 | TRBJ2-7 | TRBV12-5 | . | TGTGCTAGTGGTTTGGCGGACAGGGGTGGGTACGAGCAGTACTTC | CASGLADRGGYEQYF
TRBD1 | TRBJ2-7 | TRBV6-5 | few | TGTGCCAGCAGACTAGAAACCGGGACAGGGGGCGAGCAGTACTTC | CASRLETGTGGEQYF
. | TRBJ1-2 | TRBV6-5 | . | TGTGCCAGCCGTTTCGGTTGGGGGGGGCATGGCTATGGCTACACCTTC | CASRFGWGGHGYGYTF
. | TRBJ1-4 | TRBV18 | . | TGTGCCAGCTCACCATACAGGGAGGGTGAAAAACTGTTTTTT | CASSPYREGEKLFF
TRBD1 | TRBJ1-1 | TRBV27 | . | TGTGCCAGCAGCCCGGACAGGTTGAACACTGAAGCTTTCTTT | CASSPDRLNTEAFF
TRBD2 | TRBJ2-1 | TRBV19 | . | TGTGCCAGTAGTCGTGGAAGGACTAGCGGTAGCTCCTACAATGAGCAGTTCTTC | CASSRGRTSGSSYNEQFF
TRBD1 | TRBJ2-3 | TRBV7-3 | . | TGTGCCAGCAGCTTGACAGGGGGCGATACGCAGTATTTT | CASSLTGGDTQYF
TRBD1 | TRBJ2-7 | TRBV27 | . | TGTGCCAGCAGTAAACAGGGGTTTGCCTACGAGCAGTACTTC | CASSKQGFAYEQYF
TRBD2 | TRBJ2-3 | TRBV4-2 | . | TGTGCCAGCAGCCGTTCCGGGACTAGCGACGATACGCAGTATTTT | CASSRSGTSDDTQYF
TRBD2 | TRBJ2-3 | TRBV9 | . | TGTGCCAGCAGCCCACTAGCGGGGGGTAGCACAGATACGCAGTATTTT | CASSPLAGGSTDTQYF
. | TRBJ2-7 | TRBV7-2 | . | TGTGCCAGCACCCTCGAGGGGGTTACCGAGCAGTACTTC | CASTLEGVTEQYF
. | TRBJ2-1 | TRBV10-3 | few | TGTGCCATCAGTGATGCGCGGGAGCAGTTCTTC | CAISDAREQFF
. | TRBJ1-2 | TRBV7-8 | . | TGTGCCAGCAGCTTATCAGGGTTTAACTATGGCTACACCTTC | CASSLSGFNYGYTF
TRBD2 | TRBJ2-1 | TRBV9 | . | TGTGCCAGCAGCGGGACTAGCGGGGGCAATGAGCAGTTCTTC | CASSGTSGGNEQFF
TRBD2 | TRBJ2-7 | TRBV10-3 | few | TGTGCCATCTGGTCCGGGGGGGCGGGATACGAGCAGTACTTC | CAIWSGGAGYEQYF
TRBD2 | TRBJ2-1 | TRBV27 | few | TGTGCCAGCGAATCTCCGGGACTACCCATGAATGAGCAGTTCTTC | CASESPGLPMNEQFF
TRBD2 | TRBJ2-1 | TRBV10-3 | . | TGTGCCATCAGCTTAAGGACTAGCGGGAGAGGGGGTGAGCAGTTCTTC | CAISLRTSGRGGEQFF
TRBD1 | TRBJ1-6 | TRBV28 | . | TGTGCCAGCAGGGGACAGGGCCTCATCTTGCCCCTCCACTTT | CASRGQGLILPLHF
TRBD2 | TRBJ2-3 | TRBV27 | few | TGTGCCAGCAGCTTTAGCGGGTTACGGGGCACAGATACGCAGTATTTT | CASSFSGLRGTDTQYF
TRBD1 | TRBJ2-1 | TRBV25-1 | once | TGTGCCAGCAGTGAAATAAAGGACAGGCACAATGAGCAGTTCTTC | CASSEIKDRHNEQFF
. | TRBJ2-7 | TRBV19 | . | TGTGCCAGTAGGCCCTCAGGGCTCGGGCGCGAGCAGTACTTC | CASRPSGLGREQYF
. | TRBJ2-5 | TRBV19 | . | TGTGCCAGTAGTATAGAAGGCGCGGGGCAGGAGACCCAGTACTTC | CASSIEGAGQETQYF
. | TRBJ1-4 | TRBV28 | . | TGTGCCAGCACCTACAGAAATGAAAAACTGTTTTTT | CASTYRNEKLFF
TRBD1 | TRBJ2-2 | TRBV6-1 | . | TGTGCCAGCAGACTGGGACAGGGGGCCGGGGAGCTGTTTTTT | CASRLGQGAGELFF
. | TRBJ2-3 | TRBV7-6 | . | TGTGCCAGCAGCCCATTCACAGATACGCAGTATTTT | CASSPFTDTQYF
TRBD1 | TRBJ1-6 | TRBV4-1 | . | TGCGCCAGCAGCCAGCAGGGACAGGGTAATTCACCCCTCCACTTT | CASSQQGQGNSPLHF
TRBD1 | TRBJ1-5 | TRBV18 | . | TGTGCCAGCTCACCACCGCGGGACAGTAGGGGCAATCAGCCCCAGCATTTT | CASSPPRDSRGNQPQHF
. | TRBJ2-1 | TRBV5-5 | . | TGTGCCAGCAGCTCCCTTAACTATGAGCAGTTCTTC | CASSSLNYEQFF
TRBD2 | TRBJ2-5 | TRBV5-1 | . | TGCGCCAGCAGCCAGAGCGGGGGGGCCGAAGAGACCCAGTACTTC | CASSQSGGAEETQYF
. | TRBJ1-3 | TRBV7-3 | . | TGTGCCAGCAGCTTAAAGCCTGGAAACACCATATATTTT | CASSLKPGNTIYF
. | TRBJ2-1 | TRBV2 | once | TGTGCCAGCAGTCAGAATCAGCAGTTCTTC | CASSQNQQFF
TRBD2 | TRBJ2-1 | TRBV9 | . | TGTGCCAGCAGCGTTAGCGGGAGGGCCGACAATGAGCAGTTCTTC | CASSVSGRADNEQFF
. | TRBJ2-1 | TRBV21-1 | once | TGTGCCAGCAGCCGACAGGGGCTTTCCTACAATGAGCAGTTCTTC | CASSRQGLSYNEQFF
TRBD1 | TRBJ1-2 | TRBV5-1 | . | TGCGCCAGCAGCGCGGATGGGACAGCTACTATGGCCTACACCTTC | CASSADGTATMAYTF
TRBD1 | TRBJ2-3 | TRBV11-2 | few | TGTGCCAGCAGCTTAGCACCGACAGGGGGTTACACAGATACGCAGTATTTT | CASSLAPTGGYTDTQYF
. | TRBJ1-6 | TRBV9 | . | TGTGCCAGCAGCGTCAGCGGGGGGGCCTTGACGAATTCACCCCTCCACTTT | CASSVSGGALTNSPLHF
. | TRBJ1-1 | TRBV7-3 | . | TGTGCCAGCAGCTTAGGGCAAAACACTGAAGCTTTCTTT | CASSLGQNTEAFF
TRBD2 | TRBJ2-7 | TRBV4-2 | . | TGTGCCAGCAGCCAAACTAGCGTGAGCTCCTACGAGCAGTACTTC | CASSQTSVSSYEQYF
TRBD1 | TRBJ1-3 | TRBV5-5 | few | TGTGCCAGCAGCTTCGGACAGGGAGGAAACACCATATATTTT | CASSFGQGGNTIYF
. | TRBJ1-1 | TRBV5-1 | . | TGCGCCAGCAGCCCGAACAGGGACACTGAAGCTTTCTTT | CASSPNRDTEAFF
. | TRBJ1-2 | TRBV29-1 | . | TGCAGCGTTGATACAGGGAACGGCTACACCTTC | CSVDTGNGYTF
TRBD1 | TRBJ2-5 | TRBV9 | . | TGTGCCAGCAGCGCGCCGTCCGGGACAGGCCTGCAAGAGACCCAGTACTTC | CASSAPSGTGLQETQYF
. | TRBJ1-5 | TRBV6-1 | . | TGTGCCAGCAGTCCGCCGACAGATAGCAATCAGCCCCAGCATTTT | CASSPPTDSNQPQHF
TRBD1 | TRBJ1-2 | TRBV7-8 | once | TGTGCCAGCAGCTTGGACAGGGGAGACTATGGCTACACCTTC | CASSLDRGDYGYTF
. | TRBJ1-5 | TRBV7-2 | . | TGTGCCAGCAGCTTAGTGTACGGGGGAGGGAGCAATCAGCCCCAGCATTTT | CASSLVYGGGSNQPQHF
. | TRBJ2-6 | TRBV11-2 | few | TGTGCCAGCAGCTTATCACTAGGAGCGAGCTCTGGGGCCAACGTCCTGACTTTC | CASSLSLGASSGANVLTF
TRBD1 | TRBJ1-6 | TRBV7-9 | . | TGTTCCAGCAGCCGAGGACGGACAGGCTATAATTCACCCCTCCACTTT | CSSSRGRTGYNSPLHF
. | TRBJ2-1 | TRBV21-1 | . | TGTGCCAGCAGCAAAGGCGGGAGAGGCTCCTACAATGAGCAGTTCTTC | CASSKGGRGSYNEQFF
TRBD2 | TRBJ2-5 | TRBV15 | . | TGTGCCACCAGCAGAGACCCGAGCGGGAAAGAGACCCAGTACTTC | CATSRDPSGKETQYF
TRBD2 | TRBJ2-2 | TRBV9 | . | TGTGCCAGCAGCGTAGGGGCTAGCGGGAACACCGGGGAGCTGTTTTTT | CASSVGASGNTGELFF
TRBD2 | TRBJ2-3 | TRBV19 | once | TGTGCCAGTAGTGGACTAGGAACTAGCACAGATACGCAGTATTTT | CASSGLGTSTDTQYF
. | TRBJ2-7 | TRBV28 | . | TGTGCCAGCACCCAACTAAAGGCGGGGTCCTACGAGCAGTACTTC | CASTQLKAGSYEQYF
. | TRBJ1-2 | TRBV6-1 | . | TGTGCCAGCAGTGAAGGTGGAGGGGTGAACGGCTACACCTTC | CASSEGGGVNGYTF
TRBD1 | TRBJ2-7 | TRBV5-4 | few | TGTGCCAGCAGCCAACTGGATCCGGGACAGCAAAACTACGAGCAGTACTTC | CASSQLDPGQQNYEQYF
. | TRBJ1-4 | TRBV7-8 | . | TGTGCCAGCAGCTTAGCGTACAGGGTAAATCGGGAAAAACTGTTTTTT | CASSLAYRVNREKLFF
. | TRBJ1-1 | TRBV10-3 | . | TGTGCCATCAGGGAGGGCGGGAACACTGAAGCTTTCTTT | CAIREGGNTEAFF
TRBD2 | TRBJ2-5 | TRBV4-3 | . | TGCGCCAGCAGCCCCTATCGGCTGGTAGCGGGAGAAATAGAGACCCAGTACTTC | CASSPYRLVAGEIETQYF
TRBD1 | TRBJ2-3 | TRBV19 | . | TGTGCCAGTAGGAGGGGACAGGCCACAGATACGCAGTATTTT | CASRRGQATDTQYF